The 32 T cell receptor beta chains given below trace back to one sample, sequenced in a study of blood T cells in healthy people across ages (dated by TCRdb to between 2015 and 2016). The method behind the library was 5' RACE. This sample was sequenced with an Illumina HiSeq 2500. A second PCR of about 6 to 11 cycles was performed with a sample-barcoded 5' primer and a J-beta primer mix. TCRdb redid the processing of the public reads, applying fastp at Q25 and MiXCR, and retained in-frame beta chains. Each entry merges the rows of one CDR3 protein and shows their most common DNA and genes. The sample profile shows around 990,000 distinct CDR3 sequences; under 30% of them were found once. The ten biggest clones cover approximately 0.71% of the sample. Another study also made use of these data, one on T cells of mothers and their children.

Sequencing input: blood. The receptors come from a girl aged 2 to 10 in good health.

This clonotype was detected only a few times. The rearrangement links TRBV20-1 to TRBJ2-1; the D gene is possibly TRBD1 (5 bases). CDR3 length: 14 amino acids. The V and J ends lost 3 bases and 7 bases respectively, with 16 bases between them. CDR1 is DFQATT, CDR2 SNEGSKA, per germline (reference sequence). The CDR3, as DNA: TGCAGTGCTAGGTTAGCAGGGATGGCAAATGAGCAGTTCTTC. Translating it yields CSARLAGMANEQFF.

Comments on this clonotype: At one end, the junction sequence differs from germline, possibly due to a read error. This chain joins TRBV25-1 and TRBJ1-4; D is ambiguous. The CDR3 consists of 14 residues. Germline CDR1 and CDR2: MGHDK and SYGVNS. In DNA form, the CDR3 reads TGTGCCAGCACCCCGGGGTCAACTAATGAAAAACTGTCTTTT. Its translation: CASTPGSTNEKLSF.

V and J are TRBV5-1 and TRBJ2-3, with 7 bases fitting TRBD1. The J segment lost 2 bases and the V segment lost 3 bases, leaving 6 bases of the junction unmatched. The germline gives CDR1 SGHRS, CDR2 YFSETQ. This CDR3 has 15 amino acids. Here the CDR3 reads CASSWTGSYTDTQYF. The CDR3 nucleotides are TGCGCCAGCAGCTGGACAGGCTCTTACACAGATACGCAGTATTTT. The whole variable domain, remainder taken from reference TRBV5-1 and TRBJ2-3, is KAGVTQTPRYLIKTRGQQVTLSCSPISGHRSVSWYQQTPGQGLQFLFEYFSETQRNKGNFPGRFSGRQFSNSRSEMNVSTLELGDSALYLCASSWTGSYTDTQYFGPGTRLTVL.

The rearrangement joins TRBV5-1 to TRBJ1-1; D gene unclear. The length of the CDR3 is 15 residues. The ends were cut back, 1 base at V and 3 bases at J, with 13 bases in the middle. The germline V gene encodes CDR1 SGHRS and CDR2 YFSETQ. The CDR3, as DNA: TGCGCCAGCAGCTTGTGGGGTATGCTGGACACTGAAGCTTTCTTT. The encoded protein is CASSLWGMLDTEAFF.

The rearrangement links TRBV29-1 to TRBJ2-7; D perhaps matches TRBD1 (6 bases). The CDR3 runs 13 residues. Trimming removed 4 bases from V and 3 bases from J, with 13 bases in between. Looked up from germline, CDR1 is SQVTM and CDR2 is ANQGSEA. CDR3 in amino acids: CSVAETGFYEQYF. DNA of the CDR3: TGCAGCGTTGCCGAGACAGGTTTCTACGAGCAGTACTTC.

There are a few counts of this clonotype. The V gene is TRBV24-1, the J gene TRBJ2-1; 7 bases are a match to TRBD2. The CDR3 has 15 amino acids. Germline CDR1 and CDR2: KGHDR and SFDVKD. With 5 bases clipped from V and 5 bases from J, the junction kept 8 bases outside the gene matches. The CDR3 here is CATSGGGSNHNEQFF. For the CDR3, the DNA is TGTGCCACCAGTGGGGGGGGAAGTAACCACAATGAGCAGTTCTTC.

This clonotype has a handful of counts. Given the absence of the conserved phenylalanine or tryptophan at the CDR3 end, a read error is likely. The rearrangement joins TRBV5-6 to TRBJ1-1, with D maybe TRBD1 (5 bases). There are 14 residues in the CDR3. Germline CDR1 SGHDT, CDR2 YYEEEE. The V end was cut by 1 base, the J end by 1 base, with 8 bases between. The CDR3 loop reads CASSLLGPNTEAFL. CDR3 bases: TGTGCCAGCAGCTTGCTGGGGCCGAACACTGAAGCTTTCCTT.

The gene calls are TRBV29-1 and TRBJ2-7, with D hard to call. CDR3 size: 14 residues. Deletions cut 6 bases from V and 5 bases from J, with 20 bases between. Germline-derived CDR1 and CDR2 are SQVTM and ANQGSEA. CDR3 amino acids: CSVGTGEMGHEQYF. In DNA form, the CDR3 reads TGCAGCGTCGGAACTGGGGAAATGGGCCACGAGCAGTACTTC.

This sequence joins TRBV6-5 and TRBJ2-3, with D perhaps matching TRBD2 (5 bases). The CDR3 has 16 residues. Trimming left V 0 bases short and J 6 bases short, with 16 bases between. Per the germline V gene, CDR1 is MNHEY and CDR2 is SVGAGI. The CDR3 DNA reads as TGTGCCAGCAGTTACTCCCCTAGCCCACCGCCGGATACGCAGTATTTT. It specifies CASSYSPSPPPDTQYF.

This chain joins TRBV7-3 and TRBJ2-3; TRBD2 agrees at 15 bases. The CDR3 spans 16 residues. The trim removed 2 bases at V and 7 bases at J, leaving 4 bases unmatched. Germline V gene lookup returns CDR1 SGHTA and CDR2 FQGTGA. In nucleotides, the CDR3 is TGTGCCAGCAGCTTAGAGGGGACTAGCGGGAGGAATACGCAGTATTTT. Protein: CASSLEGTSGRNTQYF.

The V gene is TRBV3-1, the J gene TRBJ2-7; the match to TRBD1 covers 11 bases. CDR1 is LGHDT and CDR2 is YNNKEL in the germline V gene (reference sequence). This CDR3 is built from 16 residues. V lost 6 bases and J lost 3; bases outside the gene matches: 10. This CDR3 is CASSLETGTGGYEQYF. In DNA, the CDR3 is TGTGCCAGCAGTCTAGAAACCGGGACAGGGGGCTACGAGCAGTACTTC.

This clonotype was recorded a few times. J is TRBJ2-5 and V is TRBV10-3; D uncertain. The J call could be wrong; TRBJ2-7 is a better fit for the DNA end. The CDR3 runs 13 residues. CDR1 and CDR2 (germline): ENHRY, SYGVKD. Here the CDR3 reads CAIGSERYGEQYF. CDR3 bases: TGTGCCATCGGAAGTGAACGGTACGGCGAGCAGTACTTC.

This rearrangement joins TRBV20-1 to TRBJ2-2; 10 bases map to TRBD2. This CDR3 has 14 amino acids. V lost 7 bases, J lost 7 bases, and 9 bases stayed unmatched. Germline V gene sequence: CDR1 DFQATT, CDR2 SNEGSKA (reference sequence). Here the CDR3 reads CSGSPSGSVGELFF. DNA of the CDR3: TGCAGTGGTAGCCCTAGCGGGAGCGTCGGGGAGCTGTTTTTT.

This rearrangement joins TRBV9 to TRBJ2-4, with D maybe TRBD1 (6 bases). Trimming cost V 3 bases and J 7 bases, with 11 bases left between them. Germline CDR1 SGDLS, CDR2 YYNGEE. CDR3 size: 13 residues. CDR3 loop: CASSATTGNIQYF. Written as DNA, the CDR3 is TGTGCCAGCAGCGCTACCACAGGGAACATTCAGTACTTC. Full variable domain (missing parts from reference TRBV9 and TRBJ2-4): DSGVTQTPKHLITATGQRVTLRCSPRSGDLSVYWYQQSLDQGLQFLIQYYNGEERAKGNILERFSAQQFPDLHSELNLSSLELGDSALYFCASSATTGNIQYFGAGTRLSVL.

The genes are TRBV20-1 and TRBJ2-7; 7 bases align to TRBD2. The J segment lost 2 bases and the V segment lost 0 bases, leaving 7 bases of the junction unmatched. The germline gives CDR1 DFQATT, CDR2 SNEGSKA (reference sequence). This CDR3 spans 15 amino acids. CDR3 sequence: CSARDRGTKAYEQYF. CDR3 sequence (DNA): TGCAGTGCTAGAGATCGGGGGACTAAAGCCTACGAGCAGTACTTC.

This clonotype was detected a few times. V usage is TRBV29-1 and J usage is TRBJ2-3; 8 bases map to TRBD1. CDR3 size: 14 residues. The J segment lost 4 bases and the V segment lost 1 base, leaving 4 bases of the junction unmatched. Per the germline V gene, CDR1 is SQVTM and CDR2 is ANQGSEA. The CDR3 spells CSVEGQGRADTQYF. The CDR3 bases are TGCAGCGTTGAAGGACAGGGGAGAGCAGATACGCAGTATTTT.

This clonotype came up a few times. V and J are TRBV4-2 and TRBJ1-4; D is possibly TRBD1 (5 bases). V lost 0 bases and J 3 bases, leaving 17 bases between the germline ends. Germline V CDR1 and CDR2: LGHNA, YNFKEQ. The CDR3 has 18 amino acids. CDR3 in DNA: TGTGCCAGCAGCCAAGATCACGGGGACCAAAGGGCTAATGAAAAACTGTTTTTT. It is translated as CASSQDHGDQRANEKLFF.

This sequence joins TRBV20-1 and TRBJ2-3; 9 bases agree with TRBD2. The CDR3 is made up of 15 amino acids. Germline lookup yields CDR1 DFQATT and CDR2 SNEGSKA (reference sequence). Losses at the gene ends were 2 bases for V and 1 base for J; bases not matched to a gene: 4. CDR3 nucleotides: TGCAGTGCTAGACGCGGGGGGGTCGGCACAGATACGCAGTATTTT. It codes for CSARRGGVGTDTQYF.

J is TRBJ2-6 and V is TRBV20-1, with D perhaps matching TRBD1 or TRBD2 (5 bases each). The CDR3 extends over 17 amino acids. Germline CDR1 and CDR2: DFQATT and SNEGSKA (reference sequence). The V end was cut by 3 bases, the J end by 0 bases, with 15 bases between. CDR3 DNA: TGCAGTGCTAGCCGATCGGGGCTCAGCTCTGGGGCCAACGTCCTGACTTTC. It yields the protein CSASRSGLSSGANVLTF.

This clonotype was seen only a few times. Here the CDR3 DNA reads TGTGCCAGCAGCCCTAGCGTGACCTACGAGCAGTACTTC. It translates to CASSPSVTYEQYF. This sequence joins TRBV6-5 and TRBJ2-7, with D possibly matching TRBD2 (6 bases). V was cut by 6 bases and J by 2 bases, with 11 bases left in between. CDR1 MNHEY and CDR2 SVGAGI come from the germline V gene. This CDR3 is built from 13 residues.

This clonotype was observed a few times. The chain combines TRBV29-1 with TRBJ1-2; 8 bases fit TRBD1. The CDR3 consists of 12 residues. V shed 7 bases, J shed 8 bases, and the junction held 9 bases outside the gene matches. Germline assignment: CDR1 SQVTM and CDR2 ANQGSEA. The CDR3 DNA reads TGCAGCGCACAGGGGGAAGTAGAGGGCTACACCTTC. This sequence encodes CSAQGEVEGYTF.

V and J are TRBV12-3 or TRBV12-4 and TRBJ1-3, with 7 nucleotides matching TRBD1. The CDR3 contains 16 residues. Unmatched junction bases numbered 10, after V lost 8 bases and J lost 0 bases. CDR3 DNA sequence: TGTGCCAGCTCATTTCCGACAGGGAACTCTGGAAACACCATATATTTT. It encodes CASSFPTGNSGNTIYF.

The CDR3 coding sequence is TGCAGCGTTGAAGTAGTAGGGACAAATGGAGAGACCCAGTACTTC. Translating it yields CSVEVVGTNGETQYF. The chain joins TRBV29-1 to TRBJ2-5; D possibly corresponds to TRBD1 (6 bases). CDR3 length equals 15 residues. Germline V lookup: CDR1 SQVTM, CDR2 ANQGSEA. V was cut by 1 base and J by 4 bases, with 16 bases left in between.

The sample holds a few counts of this clonotype. This rearrangement joins TRBV25-1 to TRBJ2-4; TRBD1 agrees at 7 bases. After removal of 3 bases from V and 1 base from J, the junction contained 21 bases not matched to a gene. Germline V CDR1 and CDR2: MGHDK, SYGVNS. CDR3 size: 21 residues. DNA for the CDR3: TGTGCCAGCAGTGATTTGGGGACAGCGAACTATTTACCTTCGGCCAAAAACATTCAGTACTTC. This gives the protein CASSDLGTANYLPSAKNIQYF.

On this clonotype: The junction shows a germline mismatch at one end, possibly a read error. The chain recombines TRBV13 with TRBJ2-2, with TRBD2 as a possible D gene (6 bases). From germline, CDR1 is PRHDT and CDR2 FYEKMQ (reference sequence). The CDR3 is 16 amino acids. Written as DNA, the CDR3 is TGTGCCAACAGCTTAGAGGCTAGCGTAAACACCGGGGAGCTGTTTTTT. Encoded protein: CANSLEASVNTGELFF.

This clonotype was counted a few times. J is TRBJ2-5 and V is TRBV7-9; unclear D gene. CDR3 length: 14 residues. The germline gives CDR1 SEHNR, CDR2 FQNEAQ (reference sequence). V shed 5 bases and J shed 3 bases, with 13 bases lying between them. The CDR3 DNA follows: TGTGCCAGCAGCCGCGACCCTCTGGAAGAGACCCAGTACTTC. It encodes CASSRDPLEETQYF.

The sample holds a few counts of this clonotype. Here the CDR3 DNA reads TGTGCCAGCAGTTCTGACAGTAATAGTGAAAAACTGTTTTTT. Its translation is CASSSDSNSEKLFF. The V gene is TRBV12-3 or TRBV12-4, the J gene TRBJ1-4; the D gene is possibly TRBD1 (5 bases). The CDR3 extends over 14 amino acids. V was trimmed by 4 bases and J by 7 bases, leaving 13 bases between them.

V and J are TRBV4-1 and TRBJ2-4; possibly TRBD1 for D (7 bases). Trimming removed 0 bases from V and 12 bases from J, with 12 bases in between. The CDR3 consists of 13 residues. Germline V gives CDR1 MGHRA, CDR2 YSYEKL. CDR3 bases: TGCGCCAGCAGCCAAGATGCGGGACAGACTCAGTACTTC. Translating gives CASSQDAGQTQYF.

The rearrangement joins TRBV12-3 or TRBV12-4 to TRBJ1-6; tentative D call: TRBD1 (5 bases). V was trimmed by 5 bases and J by 7 bases, leaving 12 bases between them. The CDR3 covers 14 residues. The CDR3 DNA is TGTGCCAGCAGTCTAAAGGGGCTGAATTCACCCCTCCACTTT. This sequence encodes CASSLKGLNSPLHF.

V and J are TRBV6-5 and TRBJ2-3; D unclear. CDR3 size: 15 residues. CDR1 is MNHEY and CDR2 is SVGAGI in the germline V gene. V lost 2 bases, J lost 0 bases, and 9 bases lay in between. The CDR3 nucleotides read TGTGCCAGCAGTTACGGGCCCACTAGCACAGATACGCAGTATTTT. Its translation is CASSYGPTSTDTQYF.

The chain combines TRBV27 with TRBJ1-5, with D uncertain. This CDR3 is 14 amino acids long. The V end was cut by 4 bases, the J end by 5 bases, with 12 bases between. Germline V lookup: CDR1 MNHEY, CDR2 SMNVEV (reference sequence). Here the CDR3 reads CASSYTAGYQPQHF. CDR3 DNA sequence: TGTGCCAGCAGTTACACCGCCGGGTATCAGCCCCAGCATTTT.

This sequence joins TRBV7-9 and TRBJ2-3; no clear D gene. Germline CDR1 is SEHNR and CDR2 is FQNEAQ (reference sequence). The CDR3 consists of 16 residues. The V gene lost 2 bases and the J gene lost 2 bases, with 14 bases spanning the gap. For the CDR3, the DNA is TGTGCCAGCAGCTTACTTGTGACGGCAGACACAGATACGCAGTATTTT. Translation: CASSLLVTADTDTQYF.